Following are 24 T cell receptor beta chains from one sample sequenced in a study of blood T cells in healthy people across ages. A second about 6 to 12 cycle PCR used barcoded and J-beta primers. TCRdb analysed the 5' RACE reads with MiXCR anew, one entry per CDR3 protein. The sample has over 1,500,000 distinct CDR3 sequences, around 50% seen once. The source material was blood. Receptors were obtained from a woman aged 40-49 years in good health.

V gene TRBV12-3 or TRBV12-4 combines with J gene TRBJ1-5; D uncertain. V shed 5 bases and J shed 5 bases, with 7 bases lying between them. This CDR3 region has 12 residues. The CDR3 DNA sequence: TGTGCCAGCAGTCGGACCGATCAGCCCCAGCATTTT. It encodes CASSRTDQPQHF.

The chain is built from TRBV20-1 and TRBJ2-3; tentatively, D is TRBD1 or TRBD2 (6 bases each). In germline, CDR1 is DFQATT, CDR2 SNEGSKA (reference sequence). CDR3 length: 14 amino acids. V lost 4 bases, J lost 1 base, and 12 bases lay in between. In nucleotides, the CDR3 is TGCAGTGCTATGAAAGGGGGGCGCACAGATACGCAGTATTTT. Protein product: CSAMKGGRTDTQYF.

The chain is built from TRBV20-1 and TRBJ2-3, with 11 bases lining up with TRBD2. This CDR3 contains 21 residues. Germline trimming cut 6 bases from V and 0 bases from J; bases unmatched to any gene: 23. Per germline, CDR1 DFQATT and CDR2 SNEGSKA (reference sequence). The CDR3 nucleotides are TGCAGTGCCGTATCGCCCCTAGCGGGGGGCCGGGCTACCGGAAGCACAGATACGCAGTATTTT. Translating it yields CSAVSPLAGGRATGSTDTQYF.

This clonotype has a handful of counts. V and J are TRBV5-5 and TRBJ2-5; 14 nucleotides align to TRBD2. CDR3 length: 17 amino acids. Trimming took 2 bases from V and 4 from J; bases not matched to a gene: 7. Per the germline V gene, CDR1 is SGHKS and CDR2 is YYEKEE (reference sequence). The CDR3, as DNA: TGTGCCAGCAGCTTACTCGGACTAGCGGGGGGTTCAGAGACCCAGTACTTC. It is translated as CASSLLGLAGGSETQYF.

The V call is TRBV18, the J call TRBJ2-4; D perhaps matches TRBD2 (5 bases). The J call may not be correct, given that the DNA end is closer to TRBJ2-7. Germline loops: CDR1 KGHSH, CDR2 LQKENI. The CDR3 length is 13 residues. The CDR3 DNA follows: TGTGCCAGCTCACCACCGGGTAGCGTCGAGCAGTACTTC. Encoded protein: CASSPPGSVEQYF.

The chain couples TRBV5-4 to TRBJ2-3, with 10 positions matching TRBD1. CDR1 SGHNT and CDR2 YYREEE come from the germline V gene (reference sequence). This CDR3 spans 12 amino acids. V trimming: 5 bases; J trimming: 10 bases; junction bases outside the gene matches: 4. The CDR3 bases are TGTGCCAGCAGGCGACAGGGGGCGGCGCAGTATTTT. Translation gives CASRRQGAAQYF. Full variable domain (outside the CDR3, taken from reference TRBV5-4 and TRBJ2-3): ETGVTQSPTHLIKTRGQQVTLRCSSQSGHNTVSWYQQALGQGPQFIFQYYREEENGRGNFPPRFSGLQFPNYSSELNVNALELDDSALYLCASRRQGAAQYFGPGTRLTVL.

The V call is TRBV9, the J call TRBJ1-2, with D possibly being TRBD1 (5 bases). Trimming took off 3 bases at V and 6 bases at J, with 21 bases between the two ends. The V gene's germline CDR1 is SGDLS and CDR2 YYNGEE. The CDR3 sequence is 16 residues long. CDR3 residues: CASSGMGRKFSHGYTF. The CDR3 coding sequence is TGTGCCAGCAGCGGTATGGGACGAAAGTTCTCACATGGCTACACCTTC.

This clonotype has more than one count but fewer than ten. This sequence joins TRBV20-1 and TRBJ2-3, with 8 bases matching TRBD2. J was trimmed by 6 bases and V by 2 bases; bases with no gene match: 4. The CDR3 loop spans 13 amino acids. The germline V gene encodes CDR1 DFQATT and CDR2 SNEGSKA (reference sequence). The CDR3 loop reads CSARLRGGDTQYF. The DNA for the CDR3 is TGCAGTGCTAGACTACGCGGGGGGGATACGCAGTATTTT.

The CDR3 region has the DNA TGTGCCAGCAGCCGCGGACAGATCTCCTACGAGCAGTACTTC. Translated, it gives CASSRGQISYEQYF. The chain uses TRBV7-9 and TRBJ2-7; a possible D gene is TRBD1 (6 bases). V was clipped by 5 bases and J by 0 bases, with 11 bases between them. Germline CDR1 is SEHNR and CDR2 is FQNEAQ (reference sequence). The CDR3 covers 14 residues.

This chain links TRBV12-3 or TRBV12-4 with TRBJ1-3; D might be TRBD1 (5 bases). The CDR3 is 13 amino acids. V lost 10 bases, J lost 2 bases, and 12 bases lay in between. The CDR3 region has the DNA TGTGCCACCTATTCGGGGGCTGGAAACACCATATATTTT. This codes for CATYSGAGNTIYF.

This chain links TRBV7-8 with TRBJ1-2, with TRBD1 matching over 8 bases. Trimming cost V 5 bases and J 6 bases; bases outside gene matches: 11. In germline, CDR1 is SGHVS, CDR2 FQNEAQ. The CDR3 loop spans 15 amino acids. The DNA for the CDR3 is TGTGCCAGCAGCCCCGTGGACAGGGTCAGAAATGGCTACACCTTC. Residues: CASSPVDRVRNGYTF.

In the case of this clonotype: The junction departs from germline at one end; a sequencing error may be responsible. The rearrangement links TRBV4-3 to TRBJ2-1, with D perhaps TRBD1 or TRBD2 (5 bases each). Germline assignment: CDR1 LGHNA and CDR2 YSLEER. The CDR3 is made up of 17 amino acids. CDR3 coding DNA: TGCGCCGGCAGCCAAAAGGGACCCATGAGCTCCTACAATGAGCAGTTCTTC. Protein product: CAGSQKGPMSSYNEQFF.

The rearrangement joins TRBV7-9 to TRBJ2-4; the D gene is possibly TRBD1 (5 bases). The DNA end is more similar to TRBJ2-7, so the J call may be wrong. CDR3 size: 18 residues. The germline V gene encodes CDR1 SEHNR and CDR2 FQNEAQ (reference sequence). The CDR3 protein is CASSSRWPSSWGAYEQYF. In nucleotides, the CDR3 is TGTGCCAGCAGCTCCCGTTGGCCCTCCTCATGGGGCGCCTACGAGCAGTACTTC.

The rearrangement joins TRBV28 to TRBJ2-4, with 8 bases fitting TRBD1. The J call may be in error: the DNA end matches TRBJ2-5 better. The CDR3 is 14 amino acids. Germline assignment: CDR1 MDHEN and CDR2 SYDVKM. CDR3 protein: CASSISGGHGTQYF. The DNA for the CDR3 is TGTGCCAGCAGTATATCAGGGGGCCATGGGACCCAGTACTTC.

This clonotype has a handful of counts. The chain carries TRBV20-1 and TRBJ2-7; possibly TRBD2 for D (6 bases). The DNA end is more similar to TRBJ2-5, so the J call may be wrong. The germline CDR1 and CDR2 sequences are DFQATT and SNEGSKA (reference sequence). The CDR3 totals 13 residues. This chain's CDR3 is CSARERGTWTQYF. The CDR3 DNA reads as TGCAGTGCTAGAGAGCGGGGTACGTGGACCCAGTACTTC.

The V gene is TRBV20-1, the J gene TRBJ2-4; 7 bases fit TRBD1. The J call may be mistaken, given a closer DNA end match to TRBJ2-5. The CDR3 covers 13 residues. Germline assignment: CDR1 DFQATT and CDR2 SNEGSKA (reference sequence). CDR3 protein: CSALLDREETQYF. The CDR3 nucleotides are TGCAGTGCTCTTTTAGACAGGGAAGAGACCCAGTACTTC.

This clonotype was observed many times. The chain joins TRBV12-3 or TRBV12-4 to TRBJ2-1; 8 bases map to TRBD2. The CDR3 loop spans 14 amino acids. V lost 6 bases, J lost 5 bases, and 6 bases stayed unmatched. CDR3 DNA sequence: TGTGCCAGCAGGCGTAGCGGGGTTAACAATGAGCAGTTCTTC. Its protein is CASRRSGVNNEQFF.

The genes are TRBV9 and TRBJ1-6, with D tentatively TRBD1 (5 bases). Between the trimmed V and J ends, which lost 2 bases and 7 bases, there was a span of 10 bases. This CDR3 has 14 residues. Germline V CDR1 and CDR2: SGDLS, YYNGEE. The CDR3 protein is CASSVPGTNSPLHF. CDR3 nucleotides: TGTGCCAGCAGCGTCCCGGGGACCAATTCACCCCTCCACTTT. The variable domain in full, with the rest retrieved from reference TRBV9 and TRBJ1-6, is DSGVTQTPKHLITATGQRVTLRCSPRSGDLSVYWYQQSLDQGLQFLIQYYNGEERAKGNILERFSAQQFPDLHSELNLSSLELGDSALYFCASSVPGTNSPLHFGNGTRLTVT.

The genes are TRBV20-1 and TRBJ2-5; 8 positions agree with TRBD1. This CDR3 region has 16 residues. The trim removed 2 bases at V and 4 bases at J, leaving 12 bases unmatched. CDR1 is DFQATT and CDR2 is SNEGSKA in the germline V gene (reference sequence). The CDR3 region has the DNA TGCAGTGCTAGAATCTCGGGGACAGGCGGACGAGAGACCCAGTACTTC. Protein product: CSARISGTGGRETQYF.

This clonotype was recorded a few times. The V and J genes are TRBV7-9 and TRBJ2-4; 8 bases map to TRBD1. The DNA end is a closer match to TRBJ2-5, so the J assignment may be wrong. The CDR3 is made up of 15 amino acids. Germline V gene lookup returns CDR1 SEHNR and CDR2 FQNEAQ (reference sequence). The CDR3 nucleotides read TGTGCCAGCATCGACCTGGACAGGGTAGACGAGACCCAGTACTTC. It is translated as CASIDLDRVDETQYF.

The chain couples TRBV25-1 to TRBJ2-7; no firm D call. This CDR3 has 16 residues. Germline CDR1 MGHDK, CDR2 SYGVNS. Trimming removed 4 bases at V and 0 bases at J, with 16 bases between. The CDR3 protein is CASSVKSVAHSYEQYF. CDR3 in DNA: TGTGCCAGCAGTGTAAAGTCAGTTGCTCACTCCTACGAGCAGTACTTC.

This clonotype was observed many times. V is TRBV7-9 and J is TRBJ2-1; D is possibly TRBD2 (7 bases). CDR3 length: 20 residues. Between the trimmed V and J ends, which lost 5 bases and 0 bases, there was a span of 26 bases. CDR1 is SEHNR, CDR2 FQNEAQ, per germline (reference sequence). This CDR3 reads CASSQPHGGQTPSSYNEQFF. DNA for the CDR3: TGTGCCAGCAGCCAACCGCACGGGGGGCAAACCCCGAGCTCCTACAATGAGCAGTTCTTC.

The chain carries TRBV3-1 and TRBJ2-5, with 14 bases identical to TRBD2. CDR3 length: 18 residues. The V gene's germline CDR1 is LGHDT and CDR2 YNNKEL (reference sequence). The J segment lost 11 bases and the V segment lost 3 bases, leaving 17 bases of the junction unmatched. The CDR3 region is CASSQPGLAGVPTLKQYF. In nucleotides, the CDR3 is TGTGCCAGCAGCCAGCCGGGACTAGCGGGGGTTCCCACTCTCAAGCAGTACTTC.

This chain links TRBV18 with TRBJ2-7, with 12 bases aligning to TRBD1. The DNA end is a closer match to TRBJ2-5, so the J assignment may be wrong. The CDR3 is 16 amino acids. Germline V gene sequence: CDR1 KGHSH, CDR2 LQKENI. For the CDR3, the DNA is TGTGCCAGCTCATCCCGGGACAGGGGGCTTTTGGAGACCCAGTACTTC. Its translation: CASSSRDRGLLETQYF.